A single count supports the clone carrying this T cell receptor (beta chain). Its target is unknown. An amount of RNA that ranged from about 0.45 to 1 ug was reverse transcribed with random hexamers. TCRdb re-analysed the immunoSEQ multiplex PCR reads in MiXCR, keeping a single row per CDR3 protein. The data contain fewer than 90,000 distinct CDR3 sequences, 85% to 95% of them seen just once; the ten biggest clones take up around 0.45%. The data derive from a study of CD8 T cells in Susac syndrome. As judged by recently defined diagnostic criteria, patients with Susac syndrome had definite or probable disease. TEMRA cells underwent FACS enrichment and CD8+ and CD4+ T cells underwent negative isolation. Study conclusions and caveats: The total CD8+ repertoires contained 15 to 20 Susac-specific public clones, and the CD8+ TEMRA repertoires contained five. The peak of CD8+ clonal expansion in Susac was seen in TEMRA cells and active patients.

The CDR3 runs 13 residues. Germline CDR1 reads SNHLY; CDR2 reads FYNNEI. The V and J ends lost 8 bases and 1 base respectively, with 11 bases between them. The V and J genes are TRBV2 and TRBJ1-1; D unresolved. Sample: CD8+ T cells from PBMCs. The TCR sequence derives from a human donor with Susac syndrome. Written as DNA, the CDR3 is TGTGCCAGCGCTCGGTTTCCGAACACTGAAGCTTTCTTT. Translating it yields CASARFPNTEAFF. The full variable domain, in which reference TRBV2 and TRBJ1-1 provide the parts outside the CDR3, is EPEVTQTPSHQVTQMGQEVILRCVPISNHLYFYWYRQILGQKVEFLVSFYNNEISEKSEIFDDQFSVERPDGSNFTLKIRSTKLEDSAMYFCASARFPNTEAFFGQGTRLTVV.